The entry that follows covers one T cell receptor (beta chain) sequence. As handled by the study authors: By means of reference gene primer amplification, nucleated cell counts were estimated. The method was immunoSEQ multiplex PCR; TCRdb's version includes in-frame clones alone and lacks a portion of them. V and J calls plus clone size are reproduced from that table; the DNA served to infer D and trimming. In the table there are around 140,000 clones, about four fifths of which are singletons. This specimen belongs to a study of blood T cell repertoires in COVID-19. On the study more broadly: T cells, B-cell-depleted T cells, or PBMCs provided the cDNA or gDNA that served as material.

CDR3 length equals 17 residues. Trimming left V 6 bases short and J 8 bases short, with 26 bases between. Germline V gene sequence: CDR1 MNHGY, CDR2 SAAAGT. The chain is built from TRBV6-8 and TRBJ2-1, with no clear D. This TCR came from an elderly woman with acute or convalescent COVID-19. The source material was peripheral blood. The CDR3 spells CASRQPQNSHSCDEQFF. The DNA of the CDR3 is TGTGCCAGCAGGCAACCCCAGAATAGCCATTCTTGCGATGAGCAGTTCTTC.